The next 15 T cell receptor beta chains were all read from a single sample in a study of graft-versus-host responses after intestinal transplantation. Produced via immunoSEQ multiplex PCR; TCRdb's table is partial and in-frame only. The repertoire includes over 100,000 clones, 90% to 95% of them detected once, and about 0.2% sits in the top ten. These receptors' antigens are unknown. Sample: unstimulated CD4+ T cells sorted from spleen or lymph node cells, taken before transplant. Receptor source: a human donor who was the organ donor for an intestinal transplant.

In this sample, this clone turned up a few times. CDR3 residues: CASSLSYNEQFF. CDR3 in DNA: TGTGCCAGCAGCTTAAGCTACAATGAGCAGTTCTTC. The rearrangement uses TRBV5-4 and TRBJ2-1; D gene ambiguous. V lost 2 bases and J lost 3, with 3 bases in between. Germline CDR1 and CDR2: SGHNT and YYREEE (reference sequence). The CDR3 totals 12 residues. Variable domain in full (rest from reference TRBV5-4 and TRBJ2-1): ETGVTQSPTHLIKTRGQQVTLRCSSQSGHNTVSWYQQALGQGPQFIFQYYREEENGRGNFPPRFSGLQFPNYSSELNVNALELDDSALYLCASSLSYNEQFFGPGTRLTVL.

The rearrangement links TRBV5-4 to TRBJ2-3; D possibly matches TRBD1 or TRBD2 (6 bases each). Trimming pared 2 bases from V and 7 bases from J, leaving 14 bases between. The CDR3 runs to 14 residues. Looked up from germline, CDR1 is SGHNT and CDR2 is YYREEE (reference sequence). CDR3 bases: TGTGCCAGCAGCTTTGCGGGGACACCCTATACGCAGTATTTT. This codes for CASSFAGTPYTQYF.

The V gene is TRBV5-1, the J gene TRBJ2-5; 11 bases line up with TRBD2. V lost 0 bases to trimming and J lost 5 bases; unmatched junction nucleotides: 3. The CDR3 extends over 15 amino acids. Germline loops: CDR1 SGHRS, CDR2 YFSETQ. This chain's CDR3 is CASSLGASGGETQYF. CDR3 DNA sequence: TGCGCCAGCAGCTTGGGCGCTAGCGGGGGGGAGACCCAGTACTTC. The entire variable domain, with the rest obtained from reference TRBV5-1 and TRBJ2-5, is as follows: KAGVTQTPRYLIKTRGQQVTLSCSPISGHRSVSWYQQTPGQGLQFLFEYFSETQRNKGNFPGRFSGRQFSNSRSEMNVSTLELGDSALYLCASSLGASGGETQYFGPGTRLLVL.

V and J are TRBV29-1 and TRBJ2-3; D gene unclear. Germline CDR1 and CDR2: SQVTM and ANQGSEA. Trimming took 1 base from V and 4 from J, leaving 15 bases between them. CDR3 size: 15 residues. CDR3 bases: TGCAGCGTTGAAGCACAGCCCACCCGGGCAGATACGCAGTATTTT. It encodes CSVEAQPTRADTQYF.

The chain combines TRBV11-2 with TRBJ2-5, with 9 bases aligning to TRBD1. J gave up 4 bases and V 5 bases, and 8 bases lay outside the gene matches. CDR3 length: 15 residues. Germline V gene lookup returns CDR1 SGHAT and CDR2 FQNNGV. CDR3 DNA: TGTGCCAGCAGCGTCAGGGACAGGGTTGGAGAGACCCAGTACTTC. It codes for CASSVRDRVGETQYF. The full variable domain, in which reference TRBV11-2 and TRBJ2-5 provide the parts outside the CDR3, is EAGVAQSPRYKIIEKRQSVAFWCNPISGHATLYWYQQILGQGPKLLIQFQNNGVVDDSQLPKDRFSAERLKGVDSTLKIQPAKLEDSAVYLCASSVRDRVGETQYFGPGTRLLVL.

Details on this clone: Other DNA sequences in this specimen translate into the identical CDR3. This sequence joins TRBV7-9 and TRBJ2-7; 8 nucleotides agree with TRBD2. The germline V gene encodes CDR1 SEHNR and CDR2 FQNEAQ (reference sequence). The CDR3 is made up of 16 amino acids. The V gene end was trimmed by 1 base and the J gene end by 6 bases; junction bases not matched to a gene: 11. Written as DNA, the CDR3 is TGTGCCAGCAGCTTAGGTCCTCGCGGGAGGTCTGCCGAGCAGTACTTC. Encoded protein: CASSLGPRGRSAEQYF.

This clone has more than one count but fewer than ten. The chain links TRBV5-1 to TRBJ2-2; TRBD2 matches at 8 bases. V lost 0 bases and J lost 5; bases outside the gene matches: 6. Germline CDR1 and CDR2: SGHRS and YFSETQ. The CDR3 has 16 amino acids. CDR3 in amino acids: CASSLAGGAWTGELFF. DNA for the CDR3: TGCGCCAGCAGCTTGGCCGGGGGGGCCTGGACCGGGGAGCTGTTTTTT. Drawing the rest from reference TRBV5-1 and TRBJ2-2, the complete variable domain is KAGVTQTPRYLIKTRGQQVTLSCSPISGHRSVSWYQQTPGQGLQFLFEYFSETQRNKGNFPGRFSGRQFSNSRSEMNVSTLELGDSALYLCASSLAGGAWTGELFFGEGSRLTVL.

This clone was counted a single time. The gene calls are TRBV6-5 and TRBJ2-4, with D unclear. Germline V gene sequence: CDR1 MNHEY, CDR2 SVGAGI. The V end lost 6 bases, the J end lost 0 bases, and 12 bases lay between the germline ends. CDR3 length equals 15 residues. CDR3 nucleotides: TGTGCCAGCAGCCCGACCGGGCTAGCCAAAAACATTCAGTACTTC. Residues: CASSPTGLAKNIQYF.

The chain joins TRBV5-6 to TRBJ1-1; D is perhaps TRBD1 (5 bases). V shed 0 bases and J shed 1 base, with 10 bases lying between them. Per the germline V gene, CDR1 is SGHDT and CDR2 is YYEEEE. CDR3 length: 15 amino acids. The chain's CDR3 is CASSLAGAGNTEAFF. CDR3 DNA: TGTGCCAGCAGCTTGGCCGGGGCGGGGAACACTGAAGCTTTCTTT. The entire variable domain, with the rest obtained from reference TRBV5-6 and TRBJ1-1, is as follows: DAGVTQSPTHLIKTRGQQVTLRCSPKSGHDTVSWYQQALGQGPQFIFQYYEEEERQRGNFPDRFSGHQFPNYSSELNVNALLLGDSALYLCASSLAGAGNTEAFFGQGTRLTVV.

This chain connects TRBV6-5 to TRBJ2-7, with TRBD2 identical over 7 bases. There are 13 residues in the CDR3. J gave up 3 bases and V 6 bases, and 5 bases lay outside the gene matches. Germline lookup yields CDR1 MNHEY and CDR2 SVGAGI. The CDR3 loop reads CASRVAGDYEQYF. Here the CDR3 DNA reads TGTGCCAGCAGGGTTGCGGGAGACTACGAGCAGTACTTC.

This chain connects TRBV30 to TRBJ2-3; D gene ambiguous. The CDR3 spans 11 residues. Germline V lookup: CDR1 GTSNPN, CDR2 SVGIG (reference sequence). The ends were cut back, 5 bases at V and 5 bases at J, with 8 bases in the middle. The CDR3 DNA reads TGTGCCTGGGGGCTCGGAGATACGCAGTATTTT. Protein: CAWGLGDTQYF.

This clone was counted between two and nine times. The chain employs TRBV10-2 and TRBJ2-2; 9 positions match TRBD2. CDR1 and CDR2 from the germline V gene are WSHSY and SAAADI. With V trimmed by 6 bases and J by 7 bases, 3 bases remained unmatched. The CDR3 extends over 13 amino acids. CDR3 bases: TGCGCCAGCAGGGGACTAGCTAGCGGGGAGCTGTTTTTT. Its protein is CASRGLASGELFF.

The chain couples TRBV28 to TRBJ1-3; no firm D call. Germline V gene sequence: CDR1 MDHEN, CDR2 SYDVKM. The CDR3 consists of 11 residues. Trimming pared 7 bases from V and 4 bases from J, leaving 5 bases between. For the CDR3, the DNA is TGTGCCAGCACGGAAGGAAACACCATATATTTT. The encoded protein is CASTEGNTIYF.

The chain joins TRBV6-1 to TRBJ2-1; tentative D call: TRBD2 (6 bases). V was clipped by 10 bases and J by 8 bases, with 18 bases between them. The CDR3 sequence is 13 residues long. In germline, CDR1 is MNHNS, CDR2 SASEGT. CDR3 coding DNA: TGTGCCACGCGGGAAGGGTCCACCGATGAGCAGTTCTTC. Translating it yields CATREGSTDEQFF.

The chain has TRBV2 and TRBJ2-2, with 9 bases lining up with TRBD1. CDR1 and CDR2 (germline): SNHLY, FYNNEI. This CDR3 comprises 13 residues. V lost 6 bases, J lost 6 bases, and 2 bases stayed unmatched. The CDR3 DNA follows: TGTGCCAGCAGGGGGACAGGGTCCGGGGAGCTGTTTTTT. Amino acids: CASRGTGSGELFF.